One and the same sample provided the 27 T cell receptor beta chains below, sequenced in a study of CD8+CD57+ T cells in acquired aplastic anemia. Genomic DNA acted as the template from which TCR beta VDJ combination and CDR3 sequence profiling were carried out. TCRdb called the reads again in MiXCR, with one record for every CDR3 protein. The data contain fewer than 80,000 distinct CDR3 sequences, approximately 70% of them singletons. Patients chosen for sequencing had CD8+CD57+ cells that had expanded, as shown by flow cytometry. The sequenced material came from sorted CD4+, CD8+, or CD8+CD57+ T cells (not recorded which) from PBMCs. These receptors originate from a human donor with aplastic anemia.

V usage is TRBV12-3 or TRBV12-4 and J usage is TRBJ2-7; D call uncertain. The germline V and J ends were trimmed by 6 bases and 1 base, with 13 bases remaining between them. This CDR3 comprises 14 residues. The CDR3 bases are TGTGCCAGCAGCCGAACCTCAGTGTCCTACGAGCAGTACTTC. This gives the protein CASSRTSVSYEQYF.

The CDR3 region is CASSRDTLDTQYF. For the CDR3, the DNA is TGTGCCAGCAGCCGGGACACCCTTGATACGCAGTATTTT. The chain joins TRBV11-3 to TRBJ2-3, with D possibly matching TRBD1 (6 bases). Germline CDR1 and CDR2: SGHNT and YENEEA. This CDR3 region has 13 residues. V gave up 5 bases and J gave up 6 bases, with 12 bases separating them.

The genes are TRBV9 and TRBJ2-5; 8 bases align to TRBD2. CDR1 and CDR2 (germline): SGDLS, YYNGEE. The V gene end was trimmed by 1 base and the J gene end by 5 bases; junction bases not matched to a gene: 4. The CDR3 runs 14 residues. The CDR3: CASSVQAGDETQYF. In nucleotides, the CDR3 is TGTGCCAGCAGCGTACAAGCGGGGGACGAGACCCAGTACTTC.

This clonotype occurred many times. The chain uses TRBV4-3 and TRBJ1-1; D not resolved. Trimming left V 3 bases short and J 3 bases short, with 5 bases between. CDR1 is LGHNA, CDR2 YSLEER, per germline. CDR3 size: 12 residues. The CDR3 DNA follows: TGCGCCAGCAGCCAGGGGTACACTGAAGCTTTCTTT. Its translation: CASSQGYTEAFF.

V and J are TRBV19 and TRBJ2-7; 8 positions match TRBD2. The ends lost 5 bases at V and 4 bases at J; junction bases unmatched: 10. The CDR3 extends over 15 amino acids. From germline, CDR1 is LNHDA and CDR2 SQIVND (reference sequence). The DNA for the CDR3 is TGTGCCAGTAGTCGACGCCCCGTAGCGGGATACGAGCAGTACTTC. Its translation is CASSRRPVAGYEQYF.

J is TRBJ2-7 and V is TRBV20-1, with 10 nucleotides matching TRBD1. The CDR3 runs 15 residues. V lost 4 bases, J lost 2 bases, and 8 bases stayed unmatched. CDR1 is DFQATT, CDR2 SNEGSKA, per germline (reference sequence). The CDR3 reads CSAKTRTGGPYEQYF. The CDR3 DNA follows: TGCAGTGCTAAGACGAGGACAGGGGGACCCTACGAGCAGTACTTC.

This chain uses TRBV5-1 with TRBJ2-3; 8 bases map to TRBD1. Germline V CDR1 and CDR2: SGHRS, YFSETQ. V lost 3 bases to trimming and J lost 1 base; unmatched junction nucleotides: 7. This CDR3 is 16 amino acids long. CDR3 sequence (DNA): TGCGCCAGCAGCTCTGACAGGGGTGGGGGCACAGATACGCAGTATTTT. Protein product: CASSSDRGGGTDTQYF.

V usage is TRBV15 and J usage is TRBJ1-3; 7 bases agree with TRBD1. The CDR3 is made up of 15 amino acids. Germline V lookup: CDR1 LNHNV, CDR2 YYDKDF (reference sequence). After removal of 2 bases from V and 2 bases from J, the junction contained 3 bases not matched to a gene. For the CDR3, the DNA is TGTGCCACCAGCAGACACAGGGGAGCTGGAAACACCATATATTTT. This codes for CATSRHRGAGNTIYF.

The table lists this clonotype with a few counts. The chain couples TRBV20-1 to TRBJ1-2; 7 bases are shared with TRBD1. The trim removed 3 bases at V and 9 bases at J, leaving 13 bases unmatched. There are 14 residues in the CDR3. CDR1 and CDR2 from the germline V gene are DFQATT and SNEGSKA (reference sequence). In nucleotides, the CDR3 is TGCAGTGCTAGGGCAGGGGGGATTTTGTATAGCTACACCTTC. Translation: CSARAGGILYSYTF.

The V and J genes are TRBV6-1 and TRBJ1-4; TRBD1 agrees at 8 bases. This CDR3 spans 15 amino acids. Germline V CDR1 and CDR2: MNHNS, SASEGT. V was pared by 2 bases and J by 8 bases, with 7 bases of the junction left unmatched. CDR3 loop: CASSESTGAREKLFF. CDR3 in DNA: TGTGCCAGCAGTGAATCGACAGGGGCGCGGGAAAAACTGTTTTTT.

The chain links TRBV7-8 to TRBJ2-2, with D maybe TRBD1 (6 bases). Trimming shortened V by 5 bases and J by 0 bases, and 16 bases separated the two germline ends. Germline values: CDR1 SGHVS, CDR2 FQNEAQ. CDR3 length: 17 residues. The CDR3 sequence: CASSPRTGPANTGELFF. The CDR3 DNA is TGTGCCAGCAGCCCGAGAACAGGGCCTGCGAACACCGGGGAGCTGTTTTTT.

The chain has TRBV20-1 and TRBJ1-2; the D gene is possibly TRBD1 (5 bases). The CDR3 is made up of 17 amino acids. V was clipped by 0 bases and J by 5 bases, with 22 bases between them. Germline CDR1 is DFQATT and CDR2 is SNEGSKA (reference sequence). Here the CDR3 reads CSARDLSQRAGTYGYTF. The CDR3 DNA reads as TGCAGTGCTAGAGATTTAAGCCAAAGGGCCGGGACTTATGGCTACACCTTC.

The V call is TRBV2, the J call TRBJ1-4; 7 bases are a match to TRBD1. CDR3 length: 15 amino acids. V lost 6 bases, J lost 7 bases, and 11 bases stayed unmatched. Germline V gives CDR1 SNHLY, CDR2 FYNNEI. CDR3 coding DNA: TGTGCCAGCAGGGCTAGACAGGGATTGGGTGAAAAACTGTTTTTT. This sequence encodes CASRARQGLGEKLFF.

In this sample, this clonotype turned up a few times. The rearrangement uses TRBV25-1 and TRBJ2-7; TRBD1 or TRBD2 may be the D gene (5 bases each). The CDR3 is made up of 14 amino acids. Trimming shortened V by 1 base and J by 4 bases, and 11 bases separated the two germline ends. CDR1 is MGHDK and CDR2 is SYGVNS in the germline V gene. Written as DNA, the CDR3 is TGTGCCAGCAGTGAATCGAGGGGTTGGTACGAGCAGTACTTC. It codes for CASSESRGWYEQYF.

V and J are TRBV2 and TRBJ2-1; D may correspond to TRBD1 or TRBD2 (6 bases each). Per germline, CDR1 SNHLY and CDR2 FYNNEI. CDR3 size: 14 residues. With 8 bases removed from V and 4 bases from J, the gap between germline ends came to 15 bases. CDR3 loop: CASPTGGGYNEQFF. CDR3 DNA: TGTGCCAGCCCTACCGGAGGGGGTTACAATGAGCAGTTCTTC.

A remark on this clonotype: Compared with germline, one end of the junction differs, possibly owing to a read error. The chain combines TRBV10-3 with TRBJ1-1; a possible D gene is TRBD1 (5 bases). CDR3 size: 16 residues. The germline gives CDR1 ENHRY, CDR2 SYGVKD. CDR3 protein: CAISESVGTVNTEASF. The CDR3 coding sequence is TGTGCCATCAGTGAGTCGGTAGGGACCGTGAACACTGAAGCTTCCTTT.

This clonotype has at least ten counts. CDR3 region: CASSPYGGAEQYF. CDR3 nucleotides: TGTGCCAGCAGCCCATATGGGGGTGCCGAGCAGTACTTC. The V and J genes are TRBV9 and TRBJ2-7, with D perhaps given as TRBD1 or TRBD2 (5 bases each). Germline V gene data show CDR1 as SGDLS and CDR2 as YYNGEE. Trimming pared 4 bases from V and 6 bases from J, leaving 14 bases between. The CDR3 contains 13 residues. Variable domain in full (rest from reference TRBV9 and TRBJ2-7): DSGVTQTPKHLITATGQRVTLRCSPRSGDLSVYWYQQSLDQGLQFLIQYYNGEERAKGNILERFSAQQFPDLHSELNLSSLELGDSALYFCASSPYGGAEQYFGPGTRLTVT.

The chain employs TRBV15 and TRBJ2-7; no clear D gene. V was shortened by 8 bases and J by 2 bases, with 10 bases between the two germline ends. Germline V gives CDR1 LNHNV, CDR2 YYDKDF (reference sequence). This CDR3 contains 12 residues. The CDR3 protein is CATSTTTYEQYF. CDR3 nucleotides: TGTGCCACCTCGACAACAACCTACGAGCAGTACTTC.

This clonotype was observed a handful of times. The chain is built from TRBV10-3 and TRBJ1-1; D is possibly TRBD1 (5 bases). CDR1 and CDR2 (germline): ENHRY, SYGVKD. V lost 4 bases, J lost 1 base, and 13 bases lay in between. The CDR3 runs to 15 residues. In DNA, the CDR3 is TGTGCCATCAGTGCCCAGGGAATAGGGAACACTGAAGCTTTCTTT. It translates to CAISAQGIGNTEAFF.

The gene calls are TRBV10-3 and TRBJ2-6, with D possibly TRBD1 on 6 matching bases. Trimming shortened V by 10 bases and J by 1 base, and 14 bases separated the two germline ends. This CDR3 region has 15 residues. Germline loops: CDR1 ENHRY, CDR2 SYGVKD. The CDR3 coding sequence is TGTGCCACCCACGAGGGACAATCTGGGGCCAACGTCCTGACTTTC. Translating it yields CATHEGQSGANVLTF.

With regard to this clonotype: A read error may produce the germline difference seen at one junction end. The chain has TRBV7-7 and TRBJ2-5; tentative D call: TRBD2 (6 bases). The CDR3 is 13 residues long. CDR1 is SSHAT and CDR2 is FNYEAQ in the germline V gene (reference sequence). Written as DNA, the CDR3 is TGTGCTAGCAGCGGACTATTCGGAGAGACCCAGTACTTC. This codes for CASSGLFGETQYF.

This sequence joins TRBV3-1 and TRBJ1-1; the D is unclear. This CDR3 comprises 16 residues. Trimming pared 1 base from V and 0 bases from J, leaving 12 bases between. The germline V gene has CDR1 LGHDT and CDR2 YNNKEL (reference sequence). The CDR3 sequence: CASSQVRAFLNTEAFF. As DNA, the CDR3 is TGTGCCAGCAGCCAAGTTCGGGCCTTCTTGAACACTGAAGCTTTCTTT. Using reference TRBV3-1 and TRBJ1-1 for the parts outside the CDR3, the full variable domain is DTAVSQTPKYLVTQMGNDKSIKCEQNLGHDTMYWYKQDSKKFLKIMFSYNNKELIINETVPNRFSPKSPDKAHLNLHINSLELGDSAVYFCASSQVRAFLNTEAFFGQGTRLTVV.

The chain uses TRBV25-1 and TRBJ2-5, with D perhaps given as TRBD1 or TRBD2 (5 bases each). Germline V gives CDR1 MGHDK, CDR2 SYGVNS. The CDR3 runs 14 residues. V lost 6 bases to trimming and J lost 7 bases, with 18 bases between them. The CDR3, as DNA: TGTGCCAGCAGCTTGGGATCGGGGCCAGGGACCCAGTACTTC. Protein product: CASSLGSGPGTQYF.

This clonotype was observed once. The junction and the germline gene differ at one end; a read error may be behind it. J is TRBJ2-3 and V is TRBV11-2; no definite D call. There are 17 residues in the CDR3. Germline V gives CDR1 SGHAT, CDR2 FQNNGV. CDR3: CASSFPSSWSRTDTHCF. CDR3 bases: TGTGCCAGCAGTTTTCCATCCTCCTGGAGCCGCACAGATACGCACTGTTTT.

The chain employs TRBV20-1 and TRBJ1-1, with no clear D. V was pared by 1 base and J by 12 bases, with 9 bases between. The CDR3 runs 10 residues. From germline, CDR1 is DFQATT and CDR2 SNEGSKA (reference sequence). The CDR3 reads CSARGTTTFF. The CDR3 DNA is TGCAGTGCTAGAGGGACGACGACTTTCTTT.

This clonotype was recorded once. A much larger clone is a single base away; this may be a read error. The rearrangement uses TRBV5-4 and TRBJ2-7; no clear D gene. This CDR3 spans 12 amino acids. The germline V and J ends were trimmed by 1 base and 5 bases, with 7 bases remaining between them. Germline CDR1 and CDR2: SGHNT and YYREEE (reference sequence). CDR3 region: CASSLYGDEQYF. In DNA form, the CDR3 reads TGTGCCAGCAGCTTGTATGGGGACGAGCAGTACTTC.

The V and J genes are TRBV20-1 and TRBJ1-2; TRBD1 aligns across 8 bases. With 0 bases clipped from V and 6 bases from J, the junction kept 9 bases outside the gene matches. The length of the CDR3 is 15 residues. Germline V gene data show CDR1 as DFQATT and CDR2 as SNEGSKA (reference sequence). Written as DNA, the CDR3 is TGCAGTGCTAGAGATACAGGGGGTCGTTCCGATGGCTACACCTTC. Protein sequence: CSARDTGGRSDGYTF.